The 10 T cell receptor beta chains in this list originate from one sample, sequenced in a study of shared clonotypes between healthy human individuals. The repertoire was sequenced with immunoSEQ multiplex PCR; TCRdb's copy has only in-frame clones and lacks some. This table has roughly 1,500,000 clones, about 98.5% appearing once. The sequenced material came from naive CD4+ T cells sorted from blood. Subset given: CD45RA+ positively selected. These receptors originate from a man aged 25-45 years in good health.

This chain joins TRBV5-4 and TRBJ2-1; possibly TRBD2 for D (6 bases). Germline assignment: CDR1 SGHNT and CDR2 YYREEE (reference sequence). V gave up 0 bases and J gave up 2 bases, with 12 bases separating them. The CDR3 sequence is 16 residues long. In DNA form, the CDR3 reads TGTGCCAGCAGCTTGGAATGGGGGGAACCCTACAATGAGCAGTTCTTC. Translation gives CASSLEWGEPYNEQFF.

V gene TRBV5-1 combines with J gene TRBJ2-1; TRBD2 might be the D (6 bases). Germline assignment: CDR1 SGHRS and CDR2 YFSETQ. V was trimmed by 6 bases and J by 2 bases, leaving 12 bases between them. This CDR3 has 14 residues. The CDR3 coding sequence is TGCGCCAGCAACCCTAGCGCACCCTACAATGAGCAGTTCTTC. It yields the protein CASNPSAPYNEQFF.

The CDR3 reads CASSGGRRNTGELFF. The DNA of the CDR3 is TGTGCCAGCAGCGGGGGACGAAGAAACACCGGGGAGCTGTTTTTT. The chain combines TRBV7-6 with TRBJ2-2; D may be TRBD1 or TRBD2 (5 bases each). Deletions cut 5 bases from V and 2 bases from J, with 12 bases between. CDR1 and CDR2 (germline): SGHVS, FNYEAQ. CDR3 length: 15 residues.

The chain links TRBV25-1 to TRBJ2-1; D is unclear. V dropped 1 base and J dropped 8 bases, with 12 bases sitting between them. The germline gives CDR1 MGHDK, CDR2 SYGVNS. The CDR3 runs 14 residues. DNA of the CDR3: TGTGCCAGCAGTGAATCGGTTTCCCGAGATGAGCAGTTCTTC. The encoded protein is CASSESVSRDEQFF.

The V call is TRBV2, the J call TRBJ2-1; D is ambiguous. The length of the CDR3 is 13 residues. With 6 bases removed from V and 0 bases from J, the gap between germline ends came to 6 bases. Germline loops: CDR1 SNHLY, CDR2 FYNNEI. DNA of the CDR3: TGTGCCAGCAGGAGGTTCTCCTACAATGAGCAGTTCTTC. Protein product: CASRRFSYNEQFF. The full variable domain, rest sourced from reference TRBV2 and TRBJ2-1, is EPEVTQTPSHQVTQMGQEVILRCVPISNHLYFYWYRQILGQKVEFLVSFYNNEISEKSEIFDDQFSVERPDGSNFTLKIRSTKLEDSAMYFCASRRFSYNEQFFGPGTRLTVL.

As concerns this clone: This sample includes further DNA sequences coding for the same CDR3. The J gene is TRBJ2-7, the V gene TRBV9; D unresolved. V gave up 0 bases and J gave up 0 bases, with 7 bases separating them. CDR1 SGDLS and CDR2 YYNGEE come from the germline V gene. This CDR3 is built from 14 residues. The CDR3 region is CASSVGLSSYEQYF. In nucleotides, the CDR3 is TGTGCCAGCAGCGTAGGGCTAAGCTCCTACGAGCAGTACTTC.

The chain couples TRBV28 to TRBJ1-5; 7 bases match TRBD1. The CDR3 is 20 amino acids. CDR1 and CDR2 from the germline V gene are MDHEN and SYDVKM. V was clipped by 10 bases and J by 9 bases; unmatched bases: 33. CDR3 nucleotide sequence: TGTGCCACGGGGGGCTACGTCGTTAATTGGGACAGAGACCTTACTCTGCCCCAGCATTTT. It is translated as CATGGYVVNWDRDLTLPQHF.

The rearrangement joins TRBV5-4 to TRBJ1-3; no definite D call. Germline CDR1 reads SGHNT; CDR2 reads YYREEE (reference sequence). V was shortened by 1 base and J by 0 bases, with 8 bases between the two germline ends. This CDR3 region has 15 residues. As DNA, the CDR3 is TGTGCCAGCAGCTTGCGTACGTCCTCTGGAAACACCATATATTTT. This encodes CASSLRTSSGNTIYF.

The J gene is TRBJ2-7, the V gene TRBV21-1. TRBV21-1 is flagged as a pseudogene. The CDR3 is 14 residues long. This chain's CDR3 is CASPPGPESYEQYF. The CDR3 DNA sequence: TGTGCCAGCCCCCCCGGGCCGGAATCCTACGAGCAGTACTTC.

The V call is TRBV5-1, the J call TRBJ1-3, with 11 nucleotides matching TRBD1. V was clipped by 4 bases and J by 4 bases; unmatched bases: 10. Germline-derived CDR1 and CDR2 are SGHRS and YFSETQ. CDR3 length: 17 amino acids. CDR3 nucleotides: TGCGCCAGCAGCAACGGACAGGGGGCAAAGCTAGGAAACACCATATATTTT. Its protein product is CASSNGQGAKLGNTIYF.